This T cell receptor (beta chain) stems from a study of radiotherapy plus CTLA-4 blockade in lung cancer. On the study more broadly: Objective responses emerged in about 20% of patients, and around 31% attained disease control.

On this clone: Its specificity is not known.

Profiling relied on immunoSEQ multiplex PCR, and the TCRdb table lists in-frame clones only, not all of them. The sample consists of 55,000 to 80,000 clones, more than 75% of them appearing once. Findings of the study overall: Reports state that early shifts in blood T cell clones, with interferon-beta, best predicted response. Blood saw expansion of tumor-derived TCR clones after radiotherapy plus ipilimumab.

The sequencing here drew on peripheral blood, taken from a patient treated with radiotherapy plus ipilimumab. The clonotype originates from a human donor with non-small cell lung cancer who had a complete response to radiotherapy plus ipilimumab.

The CDR3 DNA reads TGTGCCAGCAGCCCGCCGGGACAGGGAAACTATGGCTACACCTTC. This codes for CASSPPGQGNYGYTF. This chain uses TRBV7-2 with TRBJ1-2; TRBD1 matches 9 bases. There are 15 residues in the CDR3. V gave up 5 bases and J gave up 2 bases; unmatched junction bases: 6. CDR1 and CDR2 (germline): SGHTA, FQGNSA.